This T cell receptor (beta chain) was sequenced for a study of cytomegalovirus exposure and HLA in healthy donors. The CDR3 has 16 amino acids. Germline V gene lookup returns CDR1 KGHSH and CDR2 LQKENI. The V segment lost 1 base and the J segment 5 bases; nucleotides outside the gene matches: 4. It was with 60 Vbeta and 13 Jbeta primers that the PCR ran. Clones were sequenced by immunoSEQ multiplex PCR, and TCRdb holds only the in-frame ones, with some missing. The sample holds roughly 180,000 clones, 70% to 90% seen once. This receptor was obtained from a male donor in good health and CMV-seronegative. This chain joins TRBV18 and TRBJ2-1; 11 positions agree with TRBD2. The sample comprised PBMCs. The DNA of the CDR3 is TGTGCCAGCTCACCACTCGGGACTAGCGGAAACAATGAGCAGTTCTTC. As protein: CASSPLGTSGNNEQFF.